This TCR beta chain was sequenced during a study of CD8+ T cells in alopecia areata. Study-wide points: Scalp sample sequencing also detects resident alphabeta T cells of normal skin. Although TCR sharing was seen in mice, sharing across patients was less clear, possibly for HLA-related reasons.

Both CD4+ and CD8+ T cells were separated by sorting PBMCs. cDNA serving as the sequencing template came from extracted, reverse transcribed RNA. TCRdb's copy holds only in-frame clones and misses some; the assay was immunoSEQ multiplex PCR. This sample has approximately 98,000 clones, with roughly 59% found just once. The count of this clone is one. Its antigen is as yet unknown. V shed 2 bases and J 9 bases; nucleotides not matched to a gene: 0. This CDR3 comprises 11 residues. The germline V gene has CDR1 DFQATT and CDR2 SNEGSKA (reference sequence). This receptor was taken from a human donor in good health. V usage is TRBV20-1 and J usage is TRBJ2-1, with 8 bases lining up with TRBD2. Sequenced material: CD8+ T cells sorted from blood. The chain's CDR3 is CSARTSGEQFF. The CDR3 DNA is TGCAGTGCTAGAACTAGCGGTGAGCAGTTCTTC.